Presented here are 29 T cell receptor beta chains from one specimen sequenced in a study of CD4+ T cells in melanoma. The assay was immunoSEQ multiplex PCR, and TCRdb's table has in-frame clones only and misses some. This table holds roughly 4,000 clones, approximately 73% found once. The sequencing input was tumor tissue. The source is a human donor with melanoma.

This clone appeared a few times. The chain combines TRBV7-5 with TRBJ2-7; the table's D gene call, TRBD1, was not cross checked with the DNA. TRBV7-5 is a listed pseudogene. This CDR3 is built from 15 residues. CDR3 coding DNA: TGTGCCAGAAGCTTGACCGGGACAGGGCCCTACGAGCAGTACTTC. It codes for CARSLTGTGPYEQYF.

This clone was detected once. The chain uses TRBV19 and TRBJ2-7; maybe TRBD1 (6 bases). This CDR3 comprises 15 residues. Germline-derived CDR1 and CDR2 are LNHDA and SQIVND (reference sequence). V was pared by 6 bases and J by 6 bases, with 21 bases between. The CDR3 loop is CASRSSRGLASEQYF. DNA for the CDR3: TGTGCCAGTAGGAGTTCCAGGGGCCTGGCGAGCGAGCAGTACTTC.

This clone was observed a few times. The J gene is TRBJ2-2, the V gene TRBV5-1; TRBD2 matches at 9 bases. CDR3 size: 16 residues. Per the germline V gene, CDR1 is SGHRS and CDR2 is YFSETQ. Trimming removed 0 bases from V and 6 bases from J; junction bases left unmatched: 6. For the CDR3, the DNA is TGCGCCAGCAGCTTGGGGTTAGCGGGAGTCGCCGGGGAGCTGTTTTTT. Amino acids: CASSLGLAGVAGELFF.

The rearrangement joins TRBV19 to TRBJ2-1; tentatively, D is TRBD2 (5 bases). The germline V gene has CDR1 LNHDA and CDR2 SQIVND (reference sequence). V lost 7 bases and J 4 bases, leaving 14 bases between the germline ends. CDR3 length: 14 amino acids. CDR3: CASTPFGIYNEQFF. CDR3 nucleotides: TGTGCCAGTACCCCCTTCGGGATTTACAATGAGCAGTTCTTC.

J is TRBJ2-3 and V is TRBV12-5, with D unclear. The CDR3 has 13 amino acids. Per the germline V gene, CDR1 is LGHNT and CDR2 is FRNRAP. V was clipped by 10 bases and J by 3 bases, with 14 bases between them. The CDR3 DNA sequence: TGTGCTACGTCGGAGTCGGGTACAGATACGCAGTATTTT. It translates to CATSESGTDTQYF.

As concerns this clone: At one boundary the junction diverges from the germline segment, which might be a read error. This sequence joins TRBV5-3 and TRBJ2-3; D not resolved. TRBV5-3 is an open reading frame whose function is uncertain. This CDR3 comprises 14 residues. The CDR3: CASSLELGTDTQYF. CDR3 DNA: TGTGCCAGCAGCTTGGAGTTGGGCACAGATACGCAGTATTTT.

The gene calls are TRBV11-3 and TRBJ2-5; perhaps TRBD2 as D (5 bases). The CDR3 length is 14 residues. V was pared by 4 bases and J by 5 bases, with 14 bases between. CDR1 and CDR2 from the germline V gene are SGHNT and YENEEA. The CDR3: CASSSGLGRETQYF. In DNA form, the CDR3 reads TGTGCCAGCAGCTCGGGATTGGGCAGGGAGACCCAGTACTTC.

The rearrangement links TRBV7-2 to TRBJ2-7; possible D gene TRBD2, 7 bases. Trimming removed 5 bases at V and 6 bases at J, with 20 bases between. The CDR3 loop spans 15 amino acids. The germline V gene encodes CDR1 SGHTA and CDR2 FQGNSA. The CDR3 bases are TGTGCCAGCAGCCCAAAGGGGGGGAGGTTCGGCGAGCAGTACTTC. Its protein product is CASSPKGGRFGEQYF.

This rearrangement joins TRBV19 to TRBJ2-3; 13 bases are shared with TRBD2. The CDR3 covers 18 residues. The J segment lost 5 bases and the V segment lost 4 bases, leaving 12 bases of the junction unmatched. Germline lookup yields CDR1 LNHDA and CDR2 SQIVND (reference sequence). This CDR3 is CASSTYGLAGVGVDTQYF. CDR3 bases: TGTGCCAGTAGTACCTACGGACTAGCGGGAGTCGGAGTAGATACGCAGTATTTT.

This rearrangement joins TRBV7-9 to TRBJ1-6; D not certain. V gave up 2 bases and J gave up 8 bases, with 4 bases separating them. CDR3 length: 12 residues. Per the germline V gene, CDR1 is SEHNR and CDR2 is FQNEAQ (reference sequence). CDR3 sequence reads: CASSLQDSPLHF. For the CDR3, the DNA is TGTGCCAGCAGCTTACAGGATTCACCCCTCCACTTT. The full variable domain, in which reference TRBV7-9 and TRBJ1-6 provide the parts outside the CDR3, is DTGVSQNPRHKITKRGQNVTFRCDPISEHNRLYWYRQTLGQGPEFLTYFQNEAQLEKSRLLSDRFSAERPKGSFSTLEIQRTEQGDSAMYLCASSLQDSPLHFGNGTRLTVT.

V and J are TRBV18 and TRBJ1-1; D gene unclear. The CDR3 has 15 residues. The V and J ends lost 3 bases and 6 bases respectively, with 17 bases between them. Per germline, CDR1 KGHSH and CDR2 LQKENI. The CDR3 DNA sequence: TGTGCCAGCTCACCCACCGTTGGGTCGGTCCCTGAAGCTTTCTTT. It translates to CASSPTVGSVPEAFF.

The chain recombines TRBV9 with TRBJ1-4, with a possible D match to TRBD1 (5 bases). Germline assignment: CDR1 SGDLS and CDR2 YYNGEE. Trimming shortened V by 6 bases and J by 4 bases, and 22 bases separated the two germline ends. The CDR3 sequence is 17 residues long. DNA for the CDR3: TGTGCCAGCACCGCGGGTATTGGAGAGGGGATTAATGAAAAACTGTTTTTT. As protein: CASTAGIGEGINEKLFF.

V is TRBV29-1 and J is TRBJ2-6, with D hard to call. The CDR3 consists of 12 residues. CDR1 and CDR2 (germline): SQVTM, ANQGSEA. V lost 6 bases, J lost 0 bases, and 3 bases lay in between. CDR3 region: CSVGSGANVLTF. As DNA, the CDR3 is TGCAGCGTAGGCTCTGGGGCCAACGTCCTGACTTTC.

This clone was detected a few times. J is TRBJ2-1 and V is TRBV5-5; TRBD2 is a possible D gene (5 bases). The CDR3 contains 12 residues. Germline V gives CDR1 SGHKS, CDR2 YYEKEE (reference sequence). V lost 0 bases and J lost 13, with 11 bases in between. CDR3 protein: CASSLASGSQFF. The CDR3 nucleotides read TGTGCCAGCAGCTTGGCCTCGGGGAGCCAGTTCTTC.

The V call is TRBV7-9, the J call TRBJ2-1, with D tentatively TRBD1 (5 bases). With 7 bases removed from V and 6 bases from J, the gap between germline ends came to 13 bases. The CDR3 totals 13 residues. Germline lookup yields CDR1 SEHNR and CDR2 FQNEAQ (reference sequence). The CDR3 DNA reads TGTGCCAGCAACGCCGACAGAGTCAATGAGCAGTTCTTC. This codes for CASNADRVNEQFF.

V gene TRBV30 combines with J gene TRBJ1-2; TRBD1 aligns across 7 bases. Germline CDR1 is GTSNPN and CDR2 is SVGIG (reference sequence). The ends lost 3 bases at V and 0 bases at J; junction bases unmatched: 4. CDR3 length: 14 amino acids. The CDR3 reads CAWSQGGTNYGYTF. In DNA form, the CDR3 reads TGTGCCTGGAGCCAGGGGGGTACTAACTATGGCTACACCTTC.

This clone qualifies as medium-sized. V usage is TRBV6-1 and J usage is TRBJ1-1; D is unresolved. The germline CDR1 and CDR2 sequences are MNHNS and SASEGT. The CDR3 is 12 residues long. The V end lost 3 bases, the J end lost 3 bases, and 5 bases lay between the germline ends. The CDR3 bases are TGTGCCAGCAGTGAGGTCCACACTGAAGCTTTCTTT. This gives the protein CASSEVHTEAFF.

The J gene is TRBJ1-6, the V gene TRBV7-2; a possible D gene is TRBD1 (6 bases). The CDR3 is made up of 16 amino acids. The germline V gene encodes CDR1 SGHTA and CDR2 FQGNSA. Deletions cut 5 bases from V and 5 bases from J, with 16 bases between. CDR3 protein: CASSPRTVNNNSPLHF. CDR3 nucleotides: TGTGCCAGCAGCCCCCGGACAGTAAACAATAATTCACCCCTCCACTTT.

This chain links TRBV7-2 with TRBJ2-7; 7 bases are a match to TRBD1. V dropped 2 bases and J dropped 0; count of bases not matched to a gene: 13. Germline CDR1 and CDR2: SGHTA and FQGNSA. The CDR3 runs to 18 residues. Here the CDR3 reads CASSLLRPGQIFSYEQYF. Here the CDR3 DNA reads TGTGCCAGCAGCTTACTACGACCGGGACAGATATTCTCCTACGAGCAGTACTTC.

The gene calls are TRBV11-2 and TRBJ2-5; TRBD2 might be the D (5 bases). Germline loops: CDR1 SGHAT, CDR2 FQNNGV. V was trimmed by 4 bases and J by 5 bases, leaving 14 bases between them. The CDR3 has 14 amino acids. CDR3 protein: CASSSDPGGETQYF. The DNA for the CDR3 is TGTGCCAGCAGCTCAGATCCGGGCGGGGAGACCCAGTACTTC.

This clone was seen only a few times. V gene TRBV19 combines with J gene TRBJ1-5; tentative D call: TRBD1 (5 bases). CDR1 and CDR2 from the germline V gene are LNHDA and SQIVND (reference sequence). Trimming pared 4 bases from V and 7 bases from J, leaving 11 bases between. This CDR3 contains 13 residues. CDR3 nucleotide sequence: TGTGCCAGTAGTACCGGGGCGAGGCAGCCCCAGCATTTT. Translated, it gives CASSTGARQPQHF.

The genes are TRBV5-1 and TRBJ2-7; 9 nucleotides match TRBD2. CDR1 and CDR2 (germline): SGHRS, YFSETQ. With V trimmed by 4 bases and J by 3 bases, 5 bases remained unmatched. This CDR3 region has 14 residues. In nucleotides, the CDR3 is TGCGCCAGCAGCGTCCCGACTAGCGGCTACGAGCAGTACTTC. Translated, it gives CASSVPTSGYEQYF.

This clone was picked up one time. The chain has TRBV9 and TRBJ2-2; D remains ambiguous. CDR1 and CDR2 (germline): SGDLS, YYNGEE. Trimming cost V 0 bases and J 6 bases, with 6 bases left between them. There are 13 residues in the CDR3. The CDR3 sequence is CASSVGSPGELFF. DNA of the CDR3: TGTGCCAGCAGCGTAGGGAGTCCCGGGGAGCTGTTTTTT. Complete variable domain (other parts from reference TRBV9 and TRBJ2-2): DSGVTQTPKHLITATGQRVTLRCSPRSGDLSVYWYQQSLDQGLQFLIQYYNGEERAKGNILERFSAQQFPDLHSELNLSSLELGDSALYFCASSVGSPGELFFGEGSRLTVL.

This clone was seen more than once but under ten times. Other DNA sequences within the sample encode an identical CDR3. The chain joins TRBV7-3 to TRBJ1-6; TRBD1 aligns across 9 bases. This CDR3 has 15 amino acids. Germline V gives CDR1 SGHTA, CDR2 FQGTGA. J was trimmed by 10 bases and V by 4 bases; bases with no gene match: 8. This CDR3 reads CASSSTGGAGSPLHF. The CDR3 bases are TGTGCCAGCAGCTCCACAGGGGGCGCAGGATCACCCCTCCACTTT.

This chain uses TRBV27 with TRBJ2-1; D gene ambiguous. Per the germline V gene, CDR1 is MNHEY and CDR2 is SMNVEV (reference sequence). CDR3 length: 16 residues. Trimming stripped 3 bases from V and 0 bases from J, with 12 bases between. As DNA, the CDR3 is TGTGCCAGCAGTTTCTATGCAACGGGCTCCTACAATGAGCAGTTCTTC. Encoded protein: CASSFYATGSYNEQFF.

CDR3 in DNA: TGCGCCAGCAGCCGTGACAGGGACACAGATACGCAGTATTTT. Amino acid sequence: CASSRDRDTDTQYF. The chain has TRBV10-1 and TRBJ2-3; 7 bases agree with TRBD1. The V segment lost 6 bases and the J segment 2 bases; nucleotides outside the gene matches: 5. The CDR3 runs to 14 residues. Germline CDR1 and CDR2: WNHNN and SYGVQD (reference sequence).

The sample holds a few counts of this clone. The V call is TRBV5-4, the J call TRBJ2-2; TRBD1 matches at 8 bases. This CDR3 region has 16 residues. CDR1 is SGHNT and CDR2 is YYREEE in the germline V gene (reference sequence). The junction had 9 bases not matched to a gene; V was cut back by 4 bases and J by 4 bases. The CDR3 sequence: CASSPFRDRSTGELFF. CDR3 bases: TGTGCCAGCAGCCCGTTCCGGGACAGGTCCACCGGGGAGCTGTTTTTT.

The chain has TRBV11-2 and TRBJ2-7; the D call may be TRBD1 or TRBD2 (5 bases each). V was trimmed by 5 bases and J by 4 bases, leaving 15 bases between them. The CDR3 consists of 14 residues. CDR1 and CDR2 (germline): SGHAT, FQNNGV. CDR3: CASSLRDPFYEQYF. CDR3 sequence (DNA): TGTGCCAGCAGCCTCCGGGACCCCTTTTACGAGCAGTACTTC.

This clone showed up just once. The chain combines TRBV5-4 with TRBJ2-1, with 13 bases aligning to TRBD2. Trimming at V came to 4 bases and at J to 2 bases, leaving 3 bases not matched to a gene. Germline V gene sequence: CDR1 SGHNT, CDR2 YYREEE (reference sequence). CDR3 size: 16 residues. CDR3 coding DNA: TGTGCCAGCAGCCCAACTAGCGGGGGGGCCTACAATGAGCAGTTCTTC. As protein: CASSPTSGGAYNEQFF.